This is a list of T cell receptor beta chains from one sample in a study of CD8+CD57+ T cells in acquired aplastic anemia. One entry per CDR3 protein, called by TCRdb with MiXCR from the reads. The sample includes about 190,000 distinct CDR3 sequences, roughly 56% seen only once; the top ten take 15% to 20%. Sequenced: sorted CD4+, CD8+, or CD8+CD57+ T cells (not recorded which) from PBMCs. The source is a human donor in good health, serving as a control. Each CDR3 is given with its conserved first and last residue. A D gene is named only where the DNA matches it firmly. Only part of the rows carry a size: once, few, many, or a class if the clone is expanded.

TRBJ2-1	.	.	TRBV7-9	CVSSLVAGYYNGQFF	TGTGTCAGCAGCTTAGTTGCGGGGTACTACAATGGGCAGTTCTTC
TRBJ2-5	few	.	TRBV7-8	CASSLRGGAKTQYF	TGTGCCAGCAGCTTAAGGGGGGGGGCTAAGACCCAGTACTTC
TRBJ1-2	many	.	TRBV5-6	CASTSGRFLSYGYTF	TGTGCCAGCACCTCAGGCAGGTTCCTTTCCTATGGCTACACCTTC
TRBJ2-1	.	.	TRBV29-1	CSVEGRSSYNEQFF	TGCAGCGTTGAAGGCAGGAGCTCCTACAATGAGCAGTTCTTC
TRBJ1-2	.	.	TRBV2	CASTPMLEGGYTF	TGTGCCAGCACCCCGATGTTAGAGGGTGGCTACACCTTC
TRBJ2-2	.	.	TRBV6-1	CASSAFRVTGELFF	TGTGCCAGCAGTGCTTTCAGGGTCACCGGGGAGCTGTTTTTT
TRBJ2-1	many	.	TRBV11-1	CASSLVVGASYNEQFF	TGTGCCAGCAGCTTAGTTGTTGGAGCGAGTTACAATGAGCAGTTCTTC
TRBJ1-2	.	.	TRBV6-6	CASSPKDSIYGYTF	TGTGCCAGCAGTCCAAAGGACAGCATCTATGGCTACACCTTC
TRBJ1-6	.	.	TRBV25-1	CASSEPPGTPLHF	TGTGCCAGCAGTGAACCCCCAGGGACACCCCTCCACTTT
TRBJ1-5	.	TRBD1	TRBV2	CASSYRPAGGYDQPQHF	TGTGCCAGCAGTTATAGACCGGCAGGGGGCTACGATCAGCCCCAGCATTTT
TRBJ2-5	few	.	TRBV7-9	CASSLAAQYF	TGTGCCAGCAGCTTAGCGGCCCAATACTTC
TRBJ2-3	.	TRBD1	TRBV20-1	CSAEPPGQGATDTQYF	TGCAGTGCTGAGCCTCCGGGACAGGGGGCCACAGATACGCAGTATTTT
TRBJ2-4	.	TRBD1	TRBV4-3	CASSQDAQQGLQLF	TGCGCCAGCAGCCAAGATGCCCAACAGGGGCTGCAACTCTTC